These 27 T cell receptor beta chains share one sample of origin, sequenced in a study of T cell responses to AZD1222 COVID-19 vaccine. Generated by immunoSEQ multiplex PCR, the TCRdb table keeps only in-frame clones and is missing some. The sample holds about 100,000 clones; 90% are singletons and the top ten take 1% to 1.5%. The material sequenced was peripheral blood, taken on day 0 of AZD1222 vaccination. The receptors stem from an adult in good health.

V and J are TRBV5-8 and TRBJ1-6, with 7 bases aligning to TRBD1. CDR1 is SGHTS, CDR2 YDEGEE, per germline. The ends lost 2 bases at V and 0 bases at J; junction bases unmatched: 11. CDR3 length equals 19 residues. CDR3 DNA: TGTGCCAGCAGCTTTAGACAGGGTTCGCAAAGCTCCTATAATTCACCCCTCCACTTT. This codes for CASSFRQGSQSSYNSPLHF.

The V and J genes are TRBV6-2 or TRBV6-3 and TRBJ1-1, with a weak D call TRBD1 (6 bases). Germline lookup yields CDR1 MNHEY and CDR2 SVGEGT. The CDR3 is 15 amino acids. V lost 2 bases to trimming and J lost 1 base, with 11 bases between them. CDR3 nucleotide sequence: TGTGCCAGCAGTTACCCGGACAGCGGGAACACTGAAGCTTTCTTT. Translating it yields CASSYPDSGNTEAFF.

CDR3 protein: CASRASSTDTQYF. In DNA form, the CDR3 reads TGTGCCAGCAGGGCCTCCAGCACAGATACGCAGTATTTT. The chain employs TRBV5-4 and TRBJ2-3, with D uncertain. Per the germline V gene, CDR1 is SGHNT and CDR2 is YYREEE (reference sequence). The CDR3 runs to 13 residues. V lost 5 bases and J lost 0, with 7 bases in between.

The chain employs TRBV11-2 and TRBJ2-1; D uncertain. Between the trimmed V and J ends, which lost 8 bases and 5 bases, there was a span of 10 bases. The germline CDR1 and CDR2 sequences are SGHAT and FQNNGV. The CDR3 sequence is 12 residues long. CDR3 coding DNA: TGTGCCAGCGGAAGGGATCACAATGAGCAGTTCTTC. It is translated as CASGRDHNEQFF. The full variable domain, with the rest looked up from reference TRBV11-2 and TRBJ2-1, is EAGVAQSPRYKIIEKRQSVAFWCNPISGHATLYWYQQILGQGPKLLIQFQNNGVVDDSQLPKDRFSAERLKGVDSTLKIQPAKLEDSAVYLCASGRDHNEQFFGPGTRLTVL.

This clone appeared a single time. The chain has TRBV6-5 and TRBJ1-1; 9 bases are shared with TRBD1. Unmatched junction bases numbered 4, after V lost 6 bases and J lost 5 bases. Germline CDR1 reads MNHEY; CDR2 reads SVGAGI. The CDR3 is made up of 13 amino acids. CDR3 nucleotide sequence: TGTGCCAGCAGCCCAGACAGGGGGACTGAAGCTTTCTTT. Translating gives CASSPDRGTEAFF.

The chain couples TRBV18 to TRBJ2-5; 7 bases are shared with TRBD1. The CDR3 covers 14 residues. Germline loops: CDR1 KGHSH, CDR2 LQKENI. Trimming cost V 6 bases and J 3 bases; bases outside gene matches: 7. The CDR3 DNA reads TGTGCCAGCTCCCTCGGGACAGAAAAAGAGACCCAGTACTTC. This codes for CASSLGTEKETQYF.

The CDR3 coding sequence is TGTGCCAGCAGTTTTTTAGGAGACTCTGGGGCCAACGTCCTGACTTTC. Translated: CASSFLGDSGANVLTF. This sequence joins TRBV27 and TRBJ2-6; D gene uncertain. Germline lookup yields CDR1 MNHEY and CDR2 SMNVEV (reference sequence). The CDR3 extends over 16 amino acids. Trimming cost V 3 bases and J 0 bases, with 9 bases left between them.

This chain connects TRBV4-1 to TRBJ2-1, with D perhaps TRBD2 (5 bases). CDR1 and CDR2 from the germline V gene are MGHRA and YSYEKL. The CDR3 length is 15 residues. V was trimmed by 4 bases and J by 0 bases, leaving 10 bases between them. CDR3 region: CASSLSASSYNEQFF. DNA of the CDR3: TGCGCCAGCAGCCTTAGCGCGAGCTCCTACAATGAGCAGTTCTTC.

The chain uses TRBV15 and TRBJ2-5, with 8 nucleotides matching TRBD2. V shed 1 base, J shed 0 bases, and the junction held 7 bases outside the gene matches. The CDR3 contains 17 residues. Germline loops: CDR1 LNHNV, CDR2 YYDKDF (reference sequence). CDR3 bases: TGTGCCACCAGCAGAGTAATCGCGGGGGGTAACCAAGAGACCCAGTACTTC. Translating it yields CATSRVIAGGNQETQYF.

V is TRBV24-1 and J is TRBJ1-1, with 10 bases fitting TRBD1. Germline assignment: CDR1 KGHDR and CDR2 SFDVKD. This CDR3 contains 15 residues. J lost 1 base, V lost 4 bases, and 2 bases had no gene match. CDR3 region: CATSEGTGANTEAFF. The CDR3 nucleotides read TGTGCCACCAGTGAGGGGACAGGGGCGAACACTGAAGCTTTCTTT.

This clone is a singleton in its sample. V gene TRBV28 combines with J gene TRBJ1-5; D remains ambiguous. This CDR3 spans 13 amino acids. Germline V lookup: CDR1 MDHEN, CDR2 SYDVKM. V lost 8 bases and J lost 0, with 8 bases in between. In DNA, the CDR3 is TGTGCCAGCTTGACGGTTAGCAATCAGCCCCAGCATTTT. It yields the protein CASLTVSNQPQHF.

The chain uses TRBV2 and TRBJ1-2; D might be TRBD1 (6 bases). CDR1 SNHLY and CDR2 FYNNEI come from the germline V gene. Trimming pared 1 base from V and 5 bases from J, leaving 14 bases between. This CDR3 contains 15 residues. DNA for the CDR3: TGTGCCAGCAGTGAAGGTCATGGGGGCTGGTATGGCTACACCTTC. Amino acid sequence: CASSEGHGGWYGYTF.

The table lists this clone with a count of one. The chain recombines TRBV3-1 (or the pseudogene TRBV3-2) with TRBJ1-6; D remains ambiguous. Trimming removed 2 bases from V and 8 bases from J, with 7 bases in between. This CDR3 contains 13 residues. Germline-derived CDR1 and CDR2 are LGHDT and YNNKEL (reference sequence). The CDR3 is CASSQIGDSPLHF. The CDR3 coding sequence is TGTGCCAGCAGCCAAATTGGGGATTCACCCCTCCACTTT.

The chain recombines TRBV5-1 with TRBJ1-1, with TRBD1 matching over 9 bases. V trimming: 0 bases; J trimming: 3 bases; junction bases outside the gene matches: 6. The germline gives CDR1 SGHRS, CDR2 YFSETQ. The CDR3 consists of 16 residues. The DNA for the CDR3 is TGCGCCAGCAGCTTGGGTGGGACAGGGCTCGACACTGAAGCTTTCTTT. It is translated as CASSLGGTGLDTEAFF.

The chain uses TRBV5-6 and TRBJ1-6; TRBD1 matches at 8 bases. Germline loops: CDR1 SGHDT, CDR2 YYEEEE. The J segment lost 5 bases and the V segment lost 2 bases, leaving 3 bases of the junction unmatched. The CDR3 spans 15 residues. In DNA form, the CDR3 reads TGTGCCAGCAGCTTCGGGACAGGCCATAATTCACCCCTCCACTTT. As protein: CASSFGTGHNSPLHF.

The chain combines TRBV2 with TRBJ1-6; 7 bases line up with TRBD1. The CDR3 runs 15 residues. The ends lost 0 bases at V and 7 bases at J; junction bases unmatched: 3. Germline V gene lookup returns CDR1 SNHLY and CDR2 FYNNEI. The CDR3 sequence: CASSEAGQLNSPLHF. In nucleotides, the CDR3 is TGTGCCAGCAGTGAAGCGGGACAGTTAAATTCACCCCTCCACTTT.

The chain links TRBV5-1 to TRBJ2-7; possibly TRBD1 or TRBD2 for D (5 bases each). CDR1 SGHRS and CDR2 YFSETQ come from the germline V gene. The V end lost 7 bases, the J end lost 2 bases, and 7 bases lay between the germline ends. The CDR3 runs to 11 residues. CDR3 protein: CASGGTYEQYF. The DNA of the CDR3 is TGCGCCAGCGGGGGAACCTACGAGCAGTACTTC.

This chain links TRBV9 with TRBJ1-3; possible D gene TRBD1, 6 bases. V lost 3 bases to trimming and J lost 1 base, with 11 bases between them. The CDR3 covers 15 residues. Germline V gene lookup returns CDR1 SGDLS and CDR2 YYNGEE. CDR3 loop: CASSGRTVSGNTIYF. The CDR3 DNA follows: TGTGCCAGCAGCGGGAGGACAGTGTCTGGAAACACCATATATTTT.

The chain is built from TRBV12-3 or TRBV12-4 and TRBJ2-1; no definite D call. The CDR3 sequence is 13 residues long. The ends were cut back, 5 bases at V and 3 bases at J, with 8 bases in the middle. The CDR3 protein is CASSPLLYNEQFF. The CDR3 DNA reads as TGTGCCAGCAGTCCGCTCCTCTACAATGAGCAGTTCTTC.

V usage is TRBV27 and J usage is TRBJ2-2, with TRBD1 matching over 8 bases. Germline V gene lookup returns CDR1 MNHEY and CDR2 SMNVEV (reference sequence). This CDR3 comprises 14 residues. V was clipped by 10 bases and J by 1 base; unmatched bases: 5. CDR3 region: CAIGTGLNTGELFF. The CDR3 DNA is TGTGCCATTGGGACAGGTCTGAACACCGGGGAGCTGTTTTTT.

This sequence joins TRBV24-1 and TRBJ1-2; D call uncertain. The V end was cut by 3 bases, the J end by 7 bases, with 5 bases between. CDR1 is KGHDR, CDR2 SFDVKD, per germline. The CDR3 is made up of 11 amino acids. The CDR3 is CATSDGFGYTF. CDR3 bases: TGTGCCACCAGTGATGGGTTTGGCTACACCTTC.

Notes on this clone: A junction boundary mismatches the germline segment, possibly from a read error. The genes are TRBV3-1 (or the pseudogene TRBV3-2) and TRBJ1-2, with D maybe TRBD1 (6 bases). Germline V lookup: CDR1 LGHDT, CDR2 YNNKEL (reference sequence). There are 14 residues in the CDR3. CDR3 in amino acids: CASSQGAGQPVIAF. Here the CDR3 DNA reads TGTGCCAGCAGCCAAGGTGCTGGACAGCCTGTGATCGCCTTC.

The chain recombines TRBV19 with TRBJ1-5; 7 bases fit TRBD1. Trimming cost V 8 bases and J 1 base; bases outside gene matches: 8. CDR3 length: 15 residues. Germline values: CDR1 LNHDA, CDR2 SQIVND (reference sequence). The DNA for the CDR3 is TGTGCCAGTGCACCTAACAGGGGAAGCAATCAGCCCCAGCATTTT. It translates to CASAPNRGSNQPQHF.

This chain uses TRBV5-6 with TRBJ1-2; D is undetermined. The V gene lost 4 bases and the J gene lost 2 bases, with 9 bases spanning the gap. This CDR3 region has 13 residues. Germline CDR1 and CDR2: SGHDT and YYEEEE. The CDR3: CASSADVNYGYTF. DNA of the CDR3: TGTGCCAGCAGCGCGGACGTGAACTATGGCTACACCTTC.

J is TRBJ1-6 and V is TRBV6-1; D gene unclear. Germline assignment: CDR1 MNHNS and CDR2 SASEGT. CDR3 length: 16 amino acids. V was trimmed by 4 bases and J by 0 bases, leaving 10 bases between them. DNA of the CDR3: TGTGCCAGCAGTGCCTTAAGGATCTCCTATAATTCACCCCTCCACTTT. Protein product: CASSALRISYNSPLHF.

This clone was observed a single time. CDR3 nucleotides: TGCAGCGTCATGAGAGTCACCGGGGAGCTGTTTTTT. Its protein product is CSVMRVTGELFF. The chain couples TRBV29-1 to TRBJ2-2, with D unclear. Trimming removed 6 bases at V and 4 bases at J, with 9 bases between. The CDR3 is 12 residues long. Germline CDR1 SQVTM, CDR2 ANQGSEA.

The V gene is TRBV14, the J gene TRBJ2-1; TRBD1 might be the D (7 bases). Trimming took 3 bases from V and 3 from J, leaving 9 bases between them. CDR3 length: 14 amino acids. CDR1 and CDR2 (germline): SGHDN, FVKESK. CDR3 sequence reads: CASSHQGGYNEQFF. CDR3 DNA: TGTGCCAGCAGCCACCAGGGGGGCTACAATGAGCAGTTCTTC.